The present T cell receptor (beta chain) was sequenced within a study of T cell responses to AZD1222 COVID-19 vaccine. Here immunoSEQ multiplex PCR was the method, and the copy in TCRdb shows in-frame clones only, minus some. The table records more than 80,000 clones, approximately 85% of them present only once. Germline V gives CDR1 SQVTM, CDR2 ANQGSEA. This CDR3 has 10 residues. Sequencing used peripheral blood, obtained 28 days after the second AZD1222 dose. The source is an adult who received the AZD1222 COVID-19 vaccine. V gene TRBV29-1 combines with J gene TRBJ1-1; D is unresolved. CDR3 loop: CRAGNPEAFF. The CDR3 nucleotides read TGCAGAGCGGGGAATCCTGAAGCTTTCTTT.